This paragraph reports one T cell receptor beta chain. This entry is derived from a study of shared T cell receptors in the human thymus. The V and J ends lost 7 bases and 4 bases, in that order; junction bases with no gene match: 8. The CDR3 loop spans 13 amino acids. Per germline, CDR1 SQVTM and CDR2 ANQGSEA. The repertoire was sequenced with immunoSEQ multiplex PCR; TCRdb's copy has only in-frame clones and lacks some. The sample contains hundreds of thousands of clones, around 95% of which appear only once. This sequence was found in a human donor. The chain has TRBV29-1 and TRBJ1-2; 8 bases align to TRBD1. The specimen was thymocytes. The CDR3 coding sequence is TGCAGCGCAACAGGGGGAGCTGGCTATGGCTACACCTTC. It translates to CSATGGAGYGYTF.